Listed below are T cell receptor beta chains from one sample, sequenced in a study of brain T cells in children with intractable seizures. Clones were read by immunoSEQ multiplex PCR, and TCRdb kept only the in-frame ones, dropping some. This sample has hundreds of thousands of clones, with 85% to 95% found just once. Sequencing was performed on peripheral blood, taken about 5 months after surgery. These receptors came from a boy in the first two years of life with tuberous sclerosis and intractable seizures. Both conserved end residues are part of each CDR3. Each record gives: D gene, J gene, V gene, clone size, CDR3 protein, CDR3 DNA. D genes are given only for firm matches. A row's size may be missing; if present it is once, few, many or a size class.

NA	TRBJ2-7	TRBV2	once	CASSDQDKTYEQYF	TGTGCCAGCAGTGACCAGGACAAGACCTACGAGCAGTACTTC
NA	TRBJ1-1	TRBV4-1	NA	CASSQEMALGTEAFF	TGCGCCAGCAGCCAAGAGATGGCCCTTGGCACTGAAGCTTTCTTT
NA	TRBJ1-2	TRBV18	NA	CASSPVRESYGYTF	TGTGCCAGCTCACCCGTGCGGGAATCCTATGGCTACACCTTC
NA	TRBJ2-5	TRBV3-1/TRBV3-2	NA	CASSQVSGQPTQYF	TGTGCCAGCAGCCAAGTCTCCGGACAGCCCACCCAGTACTTC
NA	TRBJ1-2	TRBV15	NA	CATREMGGNYGYTF	TGTGCCACCAGGGAGATGGGGGGTAACTATGGCTACACCTTC
TRBD2	TRBJ2-1	TRBV29-1	once	CSVELLAGTYNEQFF	TGCAGCGTTGAACTACTAGCGGGAACGTACAATGAGCAGTTCTTC
TRBD1	TRBJ2-2	TRBV27	NA	CASKTRTGTGDTGELFF	TGTGCCAGTAAAACCCGAACCGGGACAGGGGACACCGGGGAGCTGTTTTTT
NA	TRBJ1-2	TRBV30	NA	CAWGSTAGEWGYTF	TGTGCCTGGGGTTCGACAGCGGGCGAGTGGGGCTACACCTTC
NA	TRBJ1-1	TRBV2	NA	CASSEDLVPEAFF	TGTGCCAGCAGTGAAGACTTGGTTCCTGAAGCTTTCTTT
NA	TRBJ2-5	TRBV5-4	once	CASSLRVRETQYF	TGTGCCAGCAGCTTGCGAGTTAGGGAGACCCAGTACTTC
NA	TRBJ2-1	TRBV15	NA	CATSTLDPSSYNEQFF	TGTGCCACCAGCACCCTAGACCCGAGCTCCTACAATGAGCAGTTCTTC
TRBD1	TRBJ1-1	TRBV28	once	CASSFSHGNRGLLMNTEAFF	TGTGCCAGCAGTTTCTCGCATGGAAACAGGGGTCTACTAATGAACACTGAAGCTTTCTTT
NA	TRBJ1-4	TRBV19	once	CASSSPGSSKLFF	TGTGCCAGTAGTTCTCCGGGATCGTCGAAACTGTTTTTT
NA	TRBJ2-2	TRBV4-1	NA	CASRGPYTGELFF	TGCGCCAGCAGGGGCCCTTACACCGGGGAGCTGTTTTTT
NA	TRBJ2-7	TRBV15	once	CATSRDLSFYEQYF	TGTGCCACCAGCAGAGATTTAAGCTTTTACGAGCAGTACTTC
NA	TRBJ2-2	TRBV15	NA	CATSRDRTGELFF	TGTGCCACCAGCAGAGACAGGACCGGGGAGCTGTTTTTT
NA	TRBJ1-2	TRBV6-1	few	CASSEAGRNYGYTF	TGTGCCAGCAGTGAGGCAGGGAGGAACTATGGCTACACCTTC